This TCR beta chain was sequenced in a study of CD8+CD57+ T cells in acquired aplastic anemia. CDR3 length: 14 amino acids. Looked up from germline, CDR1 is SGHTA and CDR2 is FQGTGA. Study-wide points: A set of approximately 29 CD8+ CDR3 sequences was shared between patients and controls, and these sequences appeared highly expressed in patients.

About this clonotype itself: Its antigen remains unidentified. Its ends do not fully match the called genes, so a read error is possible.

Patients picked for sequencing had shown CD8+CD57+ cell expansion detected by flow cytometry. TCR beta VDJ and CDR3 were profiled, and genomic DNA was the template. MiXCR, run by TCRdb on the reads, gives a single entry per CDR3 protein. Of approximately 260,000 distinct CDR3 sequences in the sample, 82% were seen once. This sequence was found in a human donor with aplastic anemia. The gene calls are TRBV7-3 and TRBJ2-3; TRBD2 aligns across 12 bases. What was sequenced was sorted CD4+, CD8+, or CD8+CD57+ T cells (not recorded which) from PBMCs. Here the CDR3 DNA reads TGTGCCAGCAGCTACCTAGCGGGGGGGAACACCGGGGATTTT. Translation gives CASSYLAGGNTGDF.